These T cell receptor beta chains were read from a single sample in a study of T cells in Graves' hyperthyroidism and ophthalmopathy. TCRdb itself ran the multiplex PCR reads through MiXCR, one entry per CDR3 protein. The table has 150,000 to 200,000 distinct CDR3 sequences, 9.4% seen once. Sequenced input: blood. The receptors stem from a woman in her late teens or twenties with Graves' hyperthyroidism that later progressed to Graves' ophthalmopathy. The CDR3 runs from the conserved cysteine through the conserved F or W. Fields, in order: J gene, V gene, D gene, clone size, CDR3 DNA, CDR3 protein. A D gene is named only where the DNA matches it firmly. Only part of the rows carry a size: once, few, many, or a class if the clone is expanded.

TRBJ1-2,TRBV29-1,TRBD1,NA,TGCAGCGTTGAAAAGACAGGGAACTATGGCTACACCTTC,CSVEKTGNYGYTF
TRBJ2-5,TRBV7-7,NA,NA,TGTGCTAGCAGCTTAAGTCTAAGCGGACAAGAGACCCAGTACTTC,CASSLSLSGQETQYF
TRBJ2-7,TRBV6-1,NA,many,TGTGCCAGCAGTCCTCTGGACAGTCCCCTTCGCGAGCAGTACTTC,CASSPLDSPLREQYF
TRBJ1-1,TRBV30,NA,many,TGTGCCTGGAGTGTACGAGCGGTAGGCACTGAAGCTTTCTTT,CAWSVRAVGTEAFF
TRBJ2-5,TRBV10-3,NA,many,TGTGCCATCAGTGGCGAGCGCAGAGAGACCCAGTACTTC,CAISGERRETQYF
TRBJ2-2,TRBV9,NA,once,TGTGCCAGCAGCGTACTAGCTCGGGTATCGAACACCGGGGAGCTGTTTTTT,CASSVLARVSNTGELFF
TRBJ2-2,TRBV20-1,TRBD1,many,TGCAGTGCAATTAAAGGACAGGGGGCGGCCGGGGAGCTGTTTTTT,CSAIKGQGAAGELFF
TRBJ2-3,TRBV6-1,TRBD2,many,TGTGCCAGCAGTGAACTAAGCGGGGGGTCAGATACGCAGTATTTT,CASSELSGGSDTQYF
TRBJ2-1,TRBV5-4,TRBD1,many,TGTGCCAGCACAAAGGACAGGGGGGGCTACAATGAGCAGTTCTTC,CASTKDRGGYNEQFF
TRBJ2-7,TRBV20-1,TRBD2,many,TGCAGTGCTTTGCACGGGGGGGAGTTCCACGAGCAGTACTTC,CSALHGGEFHEQYF